A selection of T cell receptor beta chains follows, all from one sample in a study of blood T cells in healthy people across ages. Each CDR3 protein is one row after TCRdb ran MiXCR on the 5' RACE reads. Of approximately 780,000 distinct CDR3 sequences in the sample, around 24% were seen once. Another study also made use of these data, one on T cells of mothers and their children.

Material: blood. These receptors originate from a boy between 10 and 17 years old in good health. The CDR3 runs from the conserved cysteine through the conserved F or W. The D gene is left open where the match is weak. Size values are once, few and many counts, or a class for expanded clones, and some rows have none.

abundance,j_gene,d_gene,v_gene,CDR3nt,CDR3aa
NA,TRBJ1-1,TRBD1,TRBV25-1,TGTGCCAGCAGTGAATACGGGACAGGGCGGACTGAAGCTTTCTTT,CASSEYGTGRTEAFF
many,TRBJ1-4,NA,TRBV12-3/TRBV12-4,TGTGCCAGCAGTTTGGGGCGGTATAATGAAAAACTGTTTTTT,CASSLGRYNEKLFF
NA,TRBJ2-1,NA,TRBV11-3,TGTGCCAGCAGCTTAGATGCCCGGAAGGACAACAATGAGCAGTTCTTC,CASSLDARKDNNEQFF
NA,TRBJ1-5,NA,TRBV4-1,TGCGCCAGCAGCCAAGAGGGGAGTACCGTCAATCAGCCCCAGCATTTT,CASSQEGSTVNQPQHF
few,TRBJ2-7,NA,TRBV9,TGTGCCAGCAGCGTAGGCGGGTTTGCCTACGAGCAGTACTTC,CASSVGGFAYEQYF
many,TRBJ2-3,TRBD2,TRBV7-3,TGTGCCAGCAGCTTACGCCCCAGCGGGGGGGTTACGCAGTATTTT,CASSLRPSGGVTQYF
NA,TRBJ2-1,TRBD2,TRBV3-1,TGTGCCAGCAGCTTCCGACTAGCGGGGGACAATGAGCAGTTCTTC,CASSFRLAGDNEQFF
few,TRBJ1-4,TRBD1,TRBV20-1,TGCAGTGCTAGAGACCGGACAGGGGGCTTCGAAAAACTGTTTTTT,CSARDRTGGFEKLFF
NA,TRBJ2-1,TRBD2,TRBV5-1,TGCGCCAGCAGCTCCGGTGGGACTAACGCCTACAATGAGCAGTTCTTC,CASSSGGTNAYNEQFF
few,TRBJ2-3,TRBD2,TRBV4-2,TGTGCCAGCAGCCAAGCCGGGACTAGCGGGGGGCACACAGATACGCAGTATTTT,CASSQAGTSGGHTDTQYF
NA,TRBJ1-1,NA,TRBV12-3/TRBV12-4,TGTGCCAGCAGTTCTGGGGGATTGGGCGCTTTCTTT,CASSSGGLGAFF
NA,TRBJ2-7,TRBD1,TRBV20-1,TGCAGTGCTGTGGACAGGGGCTCCTACGTGCAGTACTTC,CSAVDRGSYVQYF
NA,TRBJ2-7,TRBD2,TRBV9,TGTGCCAGCAGCCAAGGGACTAGCGGGAACGAGCAGTACTTC,CASSQGTSGNEQYF
NA,TRBJ2-5,NA,TRBV7-8,TGTGCCAGCAGCACCCGACTGCGTGCAGAGACCCAGTACTTC,CASSTRLRAETQYF
NA,TRBJ2-7,TRBD1,TRBV20-1,TGCAGTGCTAGCCGGGACAGAGTTGTCTACGAGCAGTACTTC,CSASRDRVVYEQYF
NA,TRBJ1-1,TRBD1,TRBV6-1,TGTGCCAGCAGTGAATTGACGACAGGGCAATCTGAAGCTTTCTTT,CASSELTTGQSEAFF
few,TRBJ2-5,NA,TRBV20-1,TGCAGCGCTAGAGATCGGTTGGTAGACGTACAAGAGACCCAGTACTTC,CSARDRLVDVQETQYF
NA,TRBJ1-2,TRBD1,TRBV6-1,TGTGCCAGCAGACGGACAGGGGATAGCGGCTACACCTTC,CASRRTGDSGYTF
NA,TRBJ2-5,NA,TRBV9,TGTGCCAGCAGCGCCTCCCAGCAAGAGACCCAGTACTTC,CASSASQQETQYF
few,TRBJ2-7,TRBD1,TRBV20-1,TGCAGTGCTAGCAGAGGGACAGTCCGCGAGCAGTACTTC,CSASRGTVREQYF
few,TRBJ1-5,NA,TRBV20-1,TGCAGTGCTGGAGGACCGAACAATCAGCCCCAGCATTTT,CSAGGPNNQPQHF
few,TRBJ2-1,TRBD1,TRBV11-2,TGTGCCAGCAGCAGAGTCCGGGACAGCCTAGGGAATGAGCAGTTCTTC,CASSRVRDSLGNEQFF
few,TRBJ1-5,NA,TRBV29-1,TGCAGCGTTGAATACCCAGATAGCAATCAGCCCCAGCATTTT,CSVEYPDSNQPQHF
NA,TRBJ2-1,TRBD1,TRBV6-5,TGTGCCAGCCGGACAGGGGGGAGTTTCAATGAGCAGTTCTTC,CASRTGGSFNEQFF
few,TRBJ2-3,NA,TRBV20-1,TGCAGTGCTGGGATCCTAGGCACGGTGCACGTGGGGACGCAGTATTTT,CSAGILGTVHVGTQYF
NA,TRBJ2-7,NA,TRBV28,TGTGCCAGCAGTTTTTCCGGGGATCCCAACGAGCAGTACTTC,CASSFSGDPNEQYF
few,TRBJ2-5,NA,TRBV15,TGTGCCACCGCGCCGCGACGAGAGACCCAGTACTTC,CATAPRRETQYF
few,TRBJ2-3,TRBD2,TRBV9,TGTGCCAGCAGCCTAATAGCGGGGGGCCTTTTAACCCCAGATACGCAGTATTTT,CASSLIAGGLLTPDTQYF
NA,TRBJ1-4,TRBD1,TRBV14,TGTGCCAGCAGCCCGATTCAGGGGGTTGCCGAAAAACTGTTTTTT,CASSPIQGVAEKLFF
few,TRBJ2-1,NA,TRBV7-9,TGTGCCAGCAGCACTCACGGAAGGGGGTACAATGAGCAGTTCTTC,CASSTHGRGYNEQFF
once,TRBJ1-1,NA,TRBV29-1,TGCAGCGTCCAGGGTGGGAACTTCGCTGAAGCTTTCTTT,CSVQGGNFAEAFF
few,TRBJ1-1,NA,TRBV5-6,TGTGCCAGCAGCTCCCCGGGCCGCGAATGGTTGAACACTGAAGCTTTCTTT,CASSSPGREWLNTEAFF
NA,TRBJ2-2,NA,TRBV5-1,TGCGCCAGCAGCTCCCTGGCAGGGCTGGCCGGGGAGCTGTTTTTT,CASSSLAGLAGELFF
NA,TRBJ1-1,NA,TRBV29-1,TGCAGCGTTAGTACGGGTCGCTCCCCCTACACTGAAGCTTTCTTT,CSVSTGRSPYTEAFF
many,TRBJ2-7,TRBD2,TRBV7-3,TGTGCCAGCAGCTGGGGGACTAGCGGTTCCTACGAGCAGTACTTC,CASSWGTSGSYEQYF
few,TRBJ2-7,NA,TRBV7-2,TGTGCCAGCAGCTTAGGGGCCTGGGGCTACGAGCAGTACTTC,CASSLGAWGYEQYF
NA,TRBJ2-5,TRBD2,TRBV6-1,TGTGCCAGCAGTGAGGAGGCGGGGGTGACCCAGTACTTC,CASSEEAGVTQYF
few,TRBJ2-2,TRBD1,TRBV9,TGTGCCAGCAGCACCTCTAGGACAGGGGGCCAATACACCGGGGAGCTGTTTTTT,CASSTSRTGGQYTGELFF
NA,TRBJ2-1,NA,TRBV7-9,TGTGCCAGCAGCGCAGGGCTAGTTAATGAGCAGTTCTTC,CASSAGLVNEQFF
few,TRBJ2-2,NA,TRBV7-3,TGTGCCAGCAGTAGGGGGGACACCGGGGAGCTGTTTTTT,CASSRGDTGELFF
NA,TRBJ2-4,NA,TRBV7-9,TGTGCCAGCAGCTTCCCCCCGACATTAGCCAAAAACATTCAGTACTTC,CASSFPPTLAKNIQYF
NA,TRBJ1-5,NA,TRBV6-1,TGTGCCAGCAGTGGGGGGGACGGATATCAGCCCCAGCATTTT,CASSGGDGYQPQHF
NA,TRBJ2-5,NA,TRBV5-1,TGCGCCAGCAGCCCGCGGGGTACCCAAGAGACCCAGTACTTC,CASSPRGTQETQYF
few,TRBJ2-3,NA,TRBV7-2,TGTGCCAGCAGCTTATGGGGCTCCCTGCGGGCAGATACGCAGTATTTT,CASSLWGSLRADTQYF
few,TRBJ2-4,NA,TRBV12-3/TRBV12-4,TGTGCCAGCAGCCCGGACTTTCTAGCCAAAAACATTCAGTACTTC,CASSPDFLAKNIQYF
NA,TRBJ1-4,NA,TRBV20-1,TGCAGTGCTAGGGTGGGCAGGGCTATTAATGAAAAACTGTTTTTT,CSARVGRAINEKLFF
NA,TRBJ2-1,TRBD2,TRBV7-2,TGTGCCAGCAGCTTATGGGCTAGCGGGGGGAGCTCCTACAATGAGCAGTTCTTC,CASSLWASGGSSYNEQFF
NA,TRBJ2-5,NA,TRBV4-2,TGTGCCAGCAGCCAAGAGACGGGGCGGGAGACCCAGTACTTC,CASSQETGRETQYF
few,TRBJ2-6,NA,TRBV6-5,TGTGCCACCTTTGGCCAAGGGTTTGGGGCCAACGTCCTGACTTTC,CATFGQGFGANVLTF
NA,TRBJ1-4,NA,TRBV15,TGTGCCACCAGCAGACTGCGCGGATCTAATGAAAAACTGTTTTTT,CATSRLRGSNEKLFF
NA,TRBJ2-1,TRBD1,TRBV28,TGTGCCAGCAGTCCCCAGACAGGGGTCAATGAGCAGTTCTTC,CASSPQTGVNEQFF
few,TRBJ1-3,NA,TRBV12-3/TRBV12-4,TGTGCCAGCGGGCAACAGGTTTCTGGAAACACCATATATTTT,CASGQQVSGNTIYF
few,TRBJ1-6,NA,TRBV30,TGTGCCTGGAGTCAGTGGTCTACCTATTCACCCCTCCACTTT,CAWSQWSTYSPLHF